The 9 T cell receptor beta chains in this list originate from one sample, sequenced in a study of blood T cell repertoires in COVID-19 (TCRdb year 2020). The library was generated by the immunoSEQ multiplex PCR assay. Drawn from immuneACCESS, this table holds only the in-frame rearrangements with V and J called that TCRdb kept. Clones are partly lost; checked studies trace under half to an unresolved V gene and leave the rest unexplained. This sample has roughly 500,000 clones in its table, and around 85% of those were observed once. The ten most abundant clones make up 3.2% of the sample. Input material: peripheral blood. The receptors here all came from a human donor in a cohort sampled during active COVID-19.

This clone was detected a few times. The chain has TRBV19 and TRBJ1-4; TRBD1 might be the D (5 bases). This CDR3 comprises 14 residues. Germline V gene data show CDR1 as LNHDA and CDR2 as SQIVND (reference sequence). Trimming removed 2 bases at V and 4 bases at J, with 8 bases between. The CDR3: CASSIRQSNEKLFF. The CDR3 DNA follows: TGTGCCAGTAGTATAAGACAGAGTAATGAAAAACTGTTTTTT. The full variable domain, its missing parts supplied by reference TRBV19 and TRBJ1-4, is DGGITQSPKYLFRKEGQNVTLSCEQNLNHDAMYWYRQDPGQGLRLIYYSQIVNDFQKGDIAEGYSVSREKKESFPLTVTSAQKNPTAFYLCASSIRQSNEKLFFGSGTQLSVL.

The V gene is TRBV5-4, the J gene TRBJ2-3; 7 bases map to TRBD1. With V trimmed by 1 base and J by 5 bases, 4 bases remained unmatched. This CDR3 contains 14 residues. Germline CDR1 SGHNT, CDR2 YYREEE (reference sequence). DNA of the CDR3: TGTGCCAGCAGCTTGCAAGGGGGCGGAGATACGCAGTATTTT. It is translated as CASSLQGGGDTQYF.

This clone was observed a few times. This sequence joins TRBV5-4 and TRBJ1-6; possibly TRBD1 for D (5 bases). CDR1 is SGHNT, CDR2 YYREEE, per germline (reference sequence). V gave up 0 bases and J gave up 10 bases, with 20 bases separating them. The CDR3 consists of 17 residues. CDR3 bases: TGTGCCAGCAGCTTGGCCCGCGGTGCGGAGGGGATGTCACCCCTCCACTTT. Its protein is CASSLARGAEGMSPLHF.

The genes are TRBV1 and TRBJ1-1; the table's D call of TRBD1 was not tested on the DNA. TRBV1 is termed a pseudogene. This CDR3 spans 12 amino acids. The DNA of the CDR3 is TGCACCAGCAGCCGAGGACAGAGTGAAGCTTTCTTT. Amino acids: CTSSRGQSEAFF.

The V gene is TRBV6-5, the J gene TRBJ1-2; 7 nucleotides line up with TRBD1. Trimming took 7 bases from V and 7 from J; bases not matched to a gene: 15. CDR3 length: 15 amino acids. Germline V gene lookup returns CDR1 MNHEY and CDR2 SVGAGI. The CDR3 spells CASTSRLQGSSGYTF. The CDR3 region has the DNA TGTGCCAGCACGAGTCGGTTACAGGGGAGTAGTGGCTACACCTTC.

The CDR3 region is CAWSVYRVNGYTF. The CDR3 DNA sequence: TGTGCCTGGAGTGTTTACAGGGTTAATGGCTACACCTTC. The chain is built from TRBV30 and TRBJ1-2, with D possibly being TRBD1 (6 bases). Germline V gene lookup returns CDR1 GTSNPN and CDR2 SVGIG (reference sequence). This CDR3 contains 13 residues. V gave up 0 bases and J gave up 6 bases, with 11 bases separating them.

The CDR3 protein is CASSPAGLGKNTEAFF. The CDR3 coding sequence is TGTGCCAGCAGCCCCGCGGGGCTGGGAAAAAACACTGAAGCTTTCTTT. The gene calls are TRBV28 and TRBJ1-1, with a tentative D call TRBD1 (5 bases). CDR3 length: 16 residues. The germline V gene encodes CDR1 MDHEN and CDR2 SYDVKM. V shed 6 bases and J shed 2 bases, with 19 bases lying between them.

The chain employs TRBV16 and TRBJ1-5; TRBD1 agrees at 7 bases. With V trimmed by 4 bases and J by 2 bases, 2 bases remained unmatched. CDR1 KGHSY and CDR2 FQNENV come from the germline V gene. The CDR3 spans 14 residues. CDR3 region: CASSPTGRNQPQHF. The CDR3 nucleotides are TGTGCCAGCAGCCCGACAGGGCGCAATCAGCCCCAGCATTTT.

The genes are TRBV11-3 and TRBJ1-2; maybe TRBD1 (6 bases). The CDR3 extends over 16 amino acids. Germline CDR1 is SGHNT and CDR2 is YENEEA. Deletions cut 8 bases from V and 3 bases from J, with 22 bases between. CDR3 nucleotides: TGTGCCAGCTTAAACCGGGACACCGGGGGGGACTATGGCTACACCTTC. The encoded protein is CASLNRDTGGDYGYTF.